A selection of T cell receptor beta chains follows, all from one sample in a study of T cell repertoires in cytomegalovirus infection. TCRdb fed the reads into MiXCR, producing one record per CDR3 protein. The sample lists roughly 720,000 distinct CDR3 sequences, 35% occurring once. Source material: PBMCs. The receptors were sampled from a human donor in good health (CMV status not recorded). Some clones in this sample may be carry-over from other donors' samples. Both conserved end residues are part of each CDR3. A D gene is named only where the DNA matches it firmly. Expanded clones get a size class; other rows say once, few or many, or leave the size out.

abundance: -; d_gene: -; v_gene: TRBV5-1; len: 18; j_gene: TRBJ2-1; CDR3aa: CASSLGSSRVLLDNEQFF; CDR3nt: TGCGCCAGCAGCCTGGGCAGTTCCCGCGTGCTCCTAGACAATGAGCAGTTCTTC
abundance: -; d_gene: TRBD1; v_gene: TRBV30; len: 16; j_gene: TRBJ2-3; CDR3aa: CAWEGGTGGASDTQYF; CDR3nt: TGTGCCTGGGAGGGGGGGACAGGGGGCGCATCAGATACGCAGTATTTT
abundance: few; d_gene: -; v_gene: TRBV2; len: 14; j_gene: TRBJ2-2; CDR3aa: CASSNQGPAGELFF; CDR3nt: TGTGCCAGCAGTAATCAGGGGCCGGCCGGGGAGCTGTTTTTT
abundance: few; d_gene: -; v_gene: TRBV11-3; len: 14; j_gene: TRBJ2-2; CDR3aa: CASKEGSATGELFF; CDR3nt: TGTGCCAGCAAGGAGGGCTCGGCCACCGGGGAGCTGTTTTTT
abundance: once; d_gene: -; v_gene: TRBV28; len: 15; j_gene: TRBJ2-7; CDR3aa: CASRGGQTYSIEQYF; CDR3nt: TGTGCCAGCAGGGGAGGACAGACCTACTCTATCGAGCAGTACTTC
abundance: few; d_gene: -; v_gene: TRBV20-1; len: 17; j_gene: TRBJ2-2; CDR3aa: CSARDRGRSGNTGELFF; CDR3nt: TGCAGTGCTAGAGATCGTGGAAGGAGCGGAAACACCGGGGAGCTGTTTTTT
abundance: -; d_gene: -; v_gene: TRBV30; len: 14; j_gene: TRBJ1-5; CDR3aa: CAWSGSGSNQPQHF; CDR3nt: TGTGCCTGGAGTGGGTCCGGTAGCAATCAGCCCCAGCATTTT
abundance: few; d_gene: TRBD1; v_gene: TRBV7-3; len: 14; j_gene: TRBJ2-1; CDR3aa: CASSLKTTGTEQFF; CDR3nt: TGTGCCAGCAGCTTAAAAACAACCGGGACAGAACAGTTCTTC
abundance: -; d_gene: TRBD2; v_gene: TRBV10-3; len: 14; j_gene: TRBJ2-1; CDR3aa: CATTGRGGVDEQFF; CDR3nt: TGTGCCACGACGGGTCGGGGGGGGGTGGATGAGCAGTTCTTC
abundance: few; d_gene: -; v_gene: TRBV20-1; len: 13; j_gene: TRBJ2-3; CDR3aa: CSARASGTDTQYF; CDR3nt: TGCAGTGCTCGGGCTAGCGGCACAGATACGCAGTATTTT
abundance: -; d_gene: TRBD2; v_gene: TRBV7-6; len: 19; j_gene: TRBJ2-1; CDR3aa: CASSLAGLVVSIPNNDQFF; CDR3nt: TGTGCCAGCAGCTTAGCGGGACTAGTCGTGTCCATCCCCAACAATGATCAGTTCTTC
abundance: -; d_gene: TRBD1; v_gene: TRBV5-6; len: 15; j_gene: TRBJ1-1; CDR3aa: CASSLWDRVNTEAFF; CDR3nt: TGTGCCAGCAGCTTGTGGGACAGGGTGAACACTGAAGCTTTCTTT
abundance: -; d_gene: -; v_gene: TRBV7-3; len: 15; j_gene: TRBJ1-1; CDR3aa: CASSLDDPLNTEAFF; CDR3nt: TGTGCCAGCAGCTTAGACGACCCGTTGAACACTGAAGCTTTCTTT
abundance: -; d_gene: TRBD1; v_gene: TRBV7-3; len: 13; j_gene: TRBJ1-1; CDR3aa: CASSFVGQTEAFF; CDR3nt: TGTGCCAGCAGCTTCGTGGGACAGACTGAAGCTTTCTTT
abundance: few; d_gene: -; v_gene: TRBV12-3/TRBV12-4; len: 13; j_gene: TRBJ1-2; CDR3aa: CASSLRGSYGYTF; CDR3nt: TGTGCCAGCAGTTTAAGAGGAAGCTATGGCTACACCTTC
abundance: -; d_gene: -; v_gene: TRBV30; len: 14; j_gene: TRBJ2-7; CDR3aa: CAWSVRGTAYEQYF; CDR3nt: TGTGCCTGGAGTGTAAGGGGGACCGCCTACGAGCAGTACTTC
abundance: few; d_gene: -; v_gene: TRBV12-3/TRBV12-4; len: 14; j_gene: TRBJ1-5; CDR3aa: CASSLKTGNQPQHF; CDR3nt: TGTGCCAGCAGTTTAAAGACAGGTAATCAGCCCCAGCATTTT
abundance: -; d_gene: -; v_gene: TRBV28; len: 17; j_gene: TRBJ2-4; CDR3aa: CASSQGFQGRRRNIQYF; CDR3nt: TGTGCCAGCAGCCAGGGTTTCCAAGGACGAAGGCGGAACATTCAGTACTTC
abundance: -; d_gene: -; v_gene: TRBV12-3/TRBV12-4; len: 16; j_gene: TRBJ1-4; CDR3aa: CASSSETGSRGEKLFF; CDR3nt: TGTGCCAGCAGTTCCGAGACAGGTTCTCGGGGGGAAAAACTGTTTTTT
abundance: few; d_gene: -; v_gene: TRBV5-1; len: 16; j_gene: TRBJ1-1; CDR3aa: CASSLTGEGPPTEAFF; CDR3nt: TGCGCCAGCAGCCTCACCGGGGAGGGCCCCCCCACTGAAGCTTTCTTT